In this sample, the clone carrying this T cell receptor beta chain turned up once. Researchers tagged individual cDNA molecules with unique molecular identifiers. In TCRdb, the 5' RACE reads were re-called with MiXCR into one record per CDR3 protein. The table has roughly 45,000 distinct CDR3 sequences, about 4% seen once; the top ten hold 5% to 7.5%. This entry is derived from a study of early T cells in non-severe SARS-CoV-2 infection. Study information: Whole-blood bulk RNA, unsorted, was sequenced, and chains were unpaired.

Germline assignment: CDR1 SGHTA and CDR2 FQGNSA. V lost 6 bases and J 1 base, leaving 12 bases between the germline ends. CDR3 length: 14 residues. The chain recombines TRBV7-2 with TRBJ1-1; the D gene is possibly TRBD1 (6 bases). Sequencing was carried out using whole blood. This TCR derives from an adult who was a healthcare worker with PCR-confirmed SARS-CoV-2 infection or an uninfected control (not recorded which). The CDR3 reads CASSSDRWNTEAFF. The CDR3 nucleotides read TGTGCCAGCAGTTCCGACAGGTGGAACACTGAAGCTTTCTTT. Together with reference TRBV7-2 and TRBJ1-1, the CDR3 gives the full variable domain: GAGVSQSPSNKVTEKGKDVELRCDPISGHTALYWYRQSLGQGLEFLIYFQGNSAPDKSGLPSDRFSAERTGGSVSTLTIQRTQQEDSAVYLCASSSDRWNTEAFFGQGTRLTVV.